This T cell receptor beta chain was identified during a study of cytomegalovirus exposure and HLA in healthy donors. Findings and limits, study-wide: It was reported in a later analysis that an Asian-associated ancestry cluster showed fewer N-insertions than the roughly 670-donor mean. Sequencing artifact likely explains a cluster of highly shared sequence variants.

The PCR made use of 60 Vbeta and 13 Jbeta primers. Some clones are missing from TCRdb's copy, which holds only in-frame ones; the method was immunoSEQ multiplex PCR. Among some 150,000 clones listed, 8.9% were seen once. This clone was observed a single time. Its matching antigen is unknown. This TCR came from a woman in her forties in good health and CMV-seropositive. Sample: PBMCs.

The CDR3 loop reads CASSLAPGWDEQFF. The CDR3 DNA is TGTGCCAGCAGCTTGGCCCCAGGGTGGGATGAGCAGTTCTTC. This chain links TRBV5-5 with TRBJ2-1; a possible D gene is TRBD1 (5 bases). The ends were cut back, 0 bases at V and 8 bases at J, with 12 bases in the middle. Germline values: CDR1 SGHKS, CDR2 YYEKEE (reference sequence). The CDR3 runs to 14 residues.